The 19 T cell receptor beta chains below all came from one sample that was sequenced in a study of T-cell memory formation after mild COVID-19. MiXCR, run by TCRdb on the 5' RACE reads, gives a single entry per CDR3 protein. Seen here are around 140,000 distinct CDR3 sequences, about 25% observed once, and the top ten hold roughly a quarter. Input material: PBMCs or a T cell subset sorted from them (not recorded which). Every receptor here comes from an adult woman who had mild COVID-19 (a few samples of this study predate the infection). Cell type and time point are not known.

The chain is built from TRBV2 and TRBJ1-5, with a weak D call TRBD1 (5 bases). V was clipped by 7 bases and J by 7 bases, with 17 bases between them. From germline, CDR1 is SNHLY and CDR2 FYNNEI. CDR3 length equals 14 residues. CDR3 bases: TGTGCCAGCAATTTTGGGGGGTGGGGGCAGCCCCAGCATTTT. Protein: CASNFGGWGQPQHF. Together with reference TRBV2 and TRBJ1-5, the CDR3 gives the full variable domain: EPEVTQTPSHQVTQMGQEVILRCVPISNHLYFYWYRQILGQKVEFLVSFYNNEISEKSEIFDDQFSVERPDGSNFTLKIRSTKLEDSAMYFCASNFGGWGQPQHFGDGTRLSIL.

V usage is TRBV5-1 and J usage is TRBJ1-2, with 7 bases fitting TRBD1. The CDR3 runs 15 residues. The ends lost 2 bases at V and 4 bases at J; junction bases unmatched: 8. Germline-derived CDR1 and CDR2 are SGHRS and YFSETQ. The CDR3, as DNA: TGCGCCAGCAGCTTCGACAGGGAGAGGATCTATGGCTACACCTTC. It encodes CASSFDRERIYGYTF.

This sequence joins TRBV5-1 and TRBJ2-7; D is possibly TRBD1 (8 bases). Germline V gives CDR1 SGHRS, CDR2 YFSETQ. The CDR3 contains 16 residues. The germline V and J ends were trimmed by 4 bases and 0 bases, with 17 bases remaining between them. The DNA of the CDR3 is TGCGCCAGCAGCCCCACGGGGGGACAGGTCTCCTACGAGCAGTACTTC. It translates to CASSPTGGQVSYEQYF.

The sample holds a few counts of this clonotype. This chain connects TRBV6-5 to TRBJ2-2; no reliable D call. V gave up 4 bases and J gave up 3 bases, with 9 bases separating them. CDR3 length: 14 residues. The V gene's germline CDR1 is MNHEY and CDR2 SVGAGI. CDR3: CASSSRVYTGELFF. The CDR3 DNA is TGTGCCAGCAGTTCCCGGGTTTACACCGGGGAGCTGTTTTTT.

V is TRBV7-9 and J is TRBJ2-2, with 8 bases that match TRBD2. CDR3 size: 14 residues. Trimming removed 5 bases from V and 7 bases from J; junction bases left unmatched: 6. From germline, CDR1 is SEHNR and CDR2 FQNEAQ (reference sequence). The DNA for the CDR3 is TGTGCCAGCAGCCCCGGGACTAGTGGCGGGGAGCTGTTTTTT. This codes for CASSPGTSGGELFF.

This clonotype was seen only a few times. The chain recombines TRBV5-1 with TRBJ2-5; D gene uncertain. CDR1 is SGHRS, CDR2 YFSETQ, per germline. CDR3 length: 14 residues. Between the trimmed V and J ends, which lost 2 bases and 5 bases, there was a span of 13 bases. CDR3 amino acids: CASSFEGLRETQYF. For the CDR3, the DNA is TGCGCCAGCAGCTTTGAAGGGTTGCGGGAGACCCAGTACTTC.

This clonotype was seen more than once but under ten times. J is TRBJ1-1 and V is TRBV7-9, with D tentatively TRBD1 (5 bases). The germline V and J ends were trimmed by 5 bases and 0 bases, with 13 bases remaining between them. Germline V gene sequence: CDR1 SEHNR, CDR2 FQNEAQ (reference sequence). This CDR3 spans 15 amino acids. The CDR3 nucleotides are TGTGCCAGCAGCGTCCTACAGGTGATGAACACTGAAGCTTTCTTT. The encoded protein is CASSVLQVMNTEAFF.

The sample holds a few counts of this clonotype. The genes are TRBV4-3 and TRBJ2-7; D possibly corresponds to TRBD2 (6 bases). This CDR3 has 15 amino acids. The V gene lost 2 bases and the J gene lost 2 bases, with 13 bases spanning the gap. The germline gives CDR1 LGHNA, CDR2 YSLEER. The CDR3 bases are TGCGCCAGCAGCCAATACGTGGGGGGAACCTACGAGCAGTACTTC. This encodes CASSQYVGGTYEQYF.

Relative to its sample, this clonotype is medium-sized. The chain carries TRBV7-8 and TRBJ2-3; 7 nucleotides agree with TRBD2. V lost 2 bases and J lost 1; bases outside the gene matches: 6. Per germline, CDR1 SGHVS and CDR2 FQNEAQ. This CDR3 comprises 16 residues. CDR3 nucleotide sequence: TGTGCCAGCAGCTTACCGGGGGGAACGGGCACAGATACGCAGTATTTT. It is translated as CASSLPGGTGTDTQYF.

This clonotype came up a few times. This chain joins TRBV10-1 and TRBJ2-3; D gene uncertain. With 2 bases removed from V and 2 bases from J, the gap between germline ends came to 20 bases. The CDR3 length is 18 residues. The V gene's germline CDR1 is WNHNN and CDR2 SYGVQD (reference sequence). The CDR3 loop is CASSETRSPRPTTDTQYF. The CDR3 region has the DNA TGCGCCAGCAGTGAGACCCGGTCGCCTAGGCCCACCACAGATACGCAGTATTTT.

The chain joins TRBV6-5 to TRBJ1-4, with D perhaps matching TRBD1 (5 bases). The CDR3 loop spans 19 amino acids. Trimming shortened V by 0 bases and J by 1 base, and 18 bases separated the two germline ends. In germline, CDR1 is MNHEY, CDR2 SVGAGI. In DNA form, the CDR3 reads TGTGCCAGCAGTTACTCGATCCTGGGGCACCTCAAAACTAATGAAAAACTGTTTTTT. Its translation: CASSYSILGHLKTNEKLFF.

A few counts support this clonotype. This chain uses TRBV24-1 with TRBJ2-3, with 10 bases aligning to TRBD2. The CDR3 is made up of 16 amino acids. Germline loops: CDR1 KGHDR, CDR2 SFDVKD. The V gene end was trimmed by 5 bases and the J gene end by 5 bases; junction bases not matched to a gene: 9. The DNA for the CDR3 is TGTGCCACCAGTGTCGGGCTAGCGGGAGATGAAGATACGCAGTATTTT. It specifies CATSVGLAGDEDTQYF.

The chain employs TRBV28 and TRBJ2-5; no definite D call. The V end was cut by 3 bases, the J end by 0 bases, with 17 bases between. The CDR3 has 17 amino acids. Germline V CDR1 and CDR2: MDHEN, SYDVKM. CDR3 nucleotide sequence: TGTGCCAGCAGTTTGGAGCCCGAGGTTGGGAACCAAGAGACCCAGTACTTC. Amino acids: CASSLEPEVGNQETQYF. Drawing the rest from reference TRBV28 and TRBJ2-5, the complete variable domain is DVKVTQSSRYLVKRTGEKVFLECVQDMDHENMFWYRQDPGLGLRLIYFSYDVKMKEKGDIPEGYSVSREKKERFSLILESASTNQTSMYLCASSLEPEVGNQETQYFGPGTRLLVL.

This clonotype was counted only a few times. This sequence joins TRBV7-2 and TRBJ2-1, with unresolved D. Trimming shortened V by 3 bases and J by 6 bases, and 6 bases separated the two germline ends. Per the germline V gene, CDR1 is SGHTA and CDR2 is FQGNSA. This CDR3 is built from 12 residues. This chain's CDR3 is CASSLYINEQFF. As DNA, the CDR3 is TGTGCCAGCAGCTTGTATATCAATGAGCAGTTCTTC.

This clonotype was seen a handful of times. The chain couples TRBV5-1 to TRBJ1-6; no clear D gene. CDR1 is SGHRS and CDR2 is YFSETQ in the germline V gene. Trimming took off 3 bases at V and 12 bases at J, with 10 bases between the two ends. The CDR3 has 12 amino acids. CDR3 in amino acids: CASSSGGLPLHF. The DNA for the CDR3 is TGCGCCAGCAGCTCAGGCGGGCTACCCCTCCACTTT.

This clonotype was found many times. V is TRBV5-5 and J is TRBJ2-7, with TRBD1 identical over 7 bases. CDR3 length: 14 amino acids. Unmatched junction bases numbered 3, after V lost 0 bases and J lost 3 bases. The germline V gene encodes CDR1 SGHKS and CDR2 YYEKEE (reference sequence). CDR3: CASSLGQGDYEQYF. In DNA form, the CDR3 reads TGTGCCAGCAGCTTGGGACAGGGAGACTACGAGCAGTACTTC.

This clonotype was observed many times. The V gene is TRBV12-3 or TRBV12-4, the J gene TRBJ2-7, with TRBD2 matching 7 bases. Unmatched junction bases numbered 10, after V lost 4 bases and J lost 4 bases. The CDR3 loop spans 15 amino acids. CDR3 sequence: CASSSYHGRSYEQYF. The DNA for the CDR3 is TGTGCCAGCAGTTCTTACCACGGGAGGTCGTACGAGCAGTACTTC.

The chain uses TRBV12-3 or TRBV12-4 and TRBJ2-5; no firm D call. The CDR3 contains 15 residues. Trimming cost V 0 bases and J 4 bases, with 12 bases left between them. CDR3 region: CASSLAWTNPETQYF. CDR3 coding DNA: TGTGCCAGCAGTTTAGCTTGGACCAACCCAGAGACCCAGTACTTC.

This clonotype has only a few counts. The J gene is TRBJ1-2, the V gene TRBV4-1; no clear D gene. V shed 3 bases and J shed 3 bases, with 8 bases lying between them. Germline V gene lookup returns CDR1 MGHRA and CDR2 YSYEKL. The CDR3 is 13 residues long. Here the CDR3 reads CASSQPLDYGYTF. CDR3 coding DNA: TGCGCCAGCAGCCAGCCCCTAGACTATGGCTACACCTTC.